Listed below are T cell receptor beta chains from one sample, sequenced in a study of blood T cells in healthy people across ages. Using its own MiXCR run on the 5' RACE reads, TCRdb lists one record per CDR3 protein. Of 650,000 to 1,000,000 distinct CDR3 sequences listed, about 36% were seen once; the top ten hold 10% to 15%. The source material was blood. These receptors originate from a man aged 18 to 30 in good health. CDR3s include the opening cysteine and the closing phenylalanine or tryptophan. D genes are given only for firm matches. Size values are once, few and many counts, or a class for expanded clones, and some rows have none.

D gene	V gene	CDR3 length	J gene	clone size	CDR3 protein	CDR3 DNA
TRBD1	TRBV7-9	13	TRBJ2-5	few	CASAQGARETQYF	TGTGCCAGTGCCCAGGGGGCGAGAGAGACCCAGTACTTC
TRBD1	TRBV5-1	16	TRBJ1-2	.	CASSSGGTGGFNGYTF	TGCGCCAGCAGCTCGGGCGGGACAGGAGGATTTAATGGCTACACCTTC
.	TRBV12-3/TRBV12-4	15	TRBJ1-1	few	CASSSRSGQDTEAFF	TGTGCCAGCAGTTCGAGAAGTGGACAAGACACTGAAGCTTTCTTT
.	TRBV20-1	14	TRBJ1-6	many	CSARSGAANSPLHF	TGCAGTGCTAGATCCGGGGCAGCTAATTCACCCCTCCACTTT
.	TRBV10-3	12	TRBJ1-5	few	CAISSLNQPQHF	TGTGCCATCAGTTCCCTTAATCAGCCCCAGCATTTT
.	TRBV9	15	TRBJ2-5	.	CASSTSRLGVETQYF	TGTGCCAGCAGTACTTCCCGCTTAGGTGTAGAGACCCAGTACTTC
.	TRBV5-1	13	TRBJ2-1	many	CASSWSSYNEQFF	TGCGCCAGCAGCTGGAGCTCCTACAATGAGCAGTTCTTC
.	TRBV14	12	TRBJ2-1	.	CASSHSLDRQFF	TGTGCCAGCAGCCACAGCCTTGATAGGCAGTTCTTC
.	TRBV4-3	16	TRBJ2-3	.	CASSLGGGVPTDTQYF	TGCGCCAGCAGCCTAGGAGGGGGGGTCCCCACAGATACGCAGTATTTT
.	TRBV2	15	TRBJ2-3	few	CASSAQPSSTDTQYF	TGTGCCAGCAGTGCCCAGCCTAGCAGCACAGATACGCAGTATTTT
.	TRBV7-9	15	TRBJ1-6	.	CASSLPGTRNSPLHF	TGTGCCAGCAGCTTACCCGGGACAAGAAATTCACCCCTCCACTTT
.	TRBV4-2	15	TRBJ2-5	.	CANSQGGVTYNEQYF	TGTGCCAACAGCCAAGGTGGGGTTACATACAATGAGCAGTACTTC
TRBD2	TRBV7-2	15	TRBJ2-3	few	CASRRAGGLTDTQYF	TGTGCCAGCCGGAGAGCGGGGGGGCTGACAGATACGCAGTATTTT
.	TRBV28	13	TRBJ1-1	.	CASSLMVGTEAFF	TGTGCCAGCAGTCTGATGGTGGGCACTGAAGCTTTCTTT
.	TRBV7-2	17	TRBJ1-4	few	CASSAREALATNEKLFF	TGTGCCAGCAGCGCCCGGGAAGCCCTTGCAACTAATGAAAAACTGTTTTTT
TRBD2	TRBV10-3	16	TRBJ2-3	few	CAISESQRGGTDTQYF	TGTGCCATCAGTGAGTCCCAGCGGGGGGGCACAGATACGCAGTATTTT
TRBD2	TRBV6-5	15	TRBJ2-7	.	CASSPSGSSYNEQYF	TGTGCCAGCTCTCCTAGCGGGAGCTCCTACAATGAGCAGTACTTC